This T cell receptor (beta chain) originates from a study of cytomegalovirus exposure and HLA in healthy donors. Study-level points and caveats: Despite most TCR sequences being rare, some public TCRs occurred in many donors. A missense variant in DCLRE1C was later tied to TCR beta V- and J-gene trimming.

On this clone itself: Its antigen is not identified.

PCR primers comprised 60 Vbeta and 13 Jbeta primers. Study processing details: Unique TCR beta chains totaled roughly 81 million in a later count, with approximately 10 million of them shared. Profiling relied on immunoSEQ multiplex PCR, and the TCRdb table lists in-frame clones only, not all of them. The D gene and trimming were derived from the DNA, and the V and J assignments and clone size from that table. The profile shows about 88,000 clones, just under 90% of them singletons. CDR3 length: 13 amino acids. The germline CDR1 and CDR2 sequences are SGHKS and YYEKEE (reference sequence). The V gene lost 6 bases and the J gene lost 3 bases, with 13 bases spanning the gap.

The TCR originated in a man aged 18 to 30 in good health and CMV-seronegative. Material for sequencing was PBMCs. This sequence joins TRBV5-5 and TRBJ2-7; D not certain. For the CDR3, the DNA is TGTGCCAGCACCCTCCCCAACAGCTACGAGCAGTACTTC. This sequence encodes CASTLPNSYEQYF.